By its share, the clone carrying this T cell receptor (beta chain) is medium-sized. TCRdb analysed the 5' RACE reads with MiXCR anew, one entry per CDR3 protein. This sample has 11,000 to 15,000 distinct CDR3 sequences, with approximately 6.8% found just once. The entry originates in a study of T cells after yellow fever vaccination. The CDR3 contains 14 residues. V dropped 3 bases and J dropped 10; count of bases not matched to a gene: 5. Germline V gives CDR1 DFQATT, CDR2 SNEGSKA (reference sequence). The source material was PBMCs, either bulk or a sorted T-cell subset (CD4+, CD8+, memory, or dextramer-sorted; not recorded which), sampled on the day of the yellow fever booster vaccination. The chain joins TRBV20-1 to TRBJ2-1, with 14 bases fitting TRBD2. The TCR sequence derives from a man between 18 and 35 years old who received the YFV17D yellow fever vaccine. The DNA of the CDR3 is TGCAGTGCTAGGACTAGCGGGGGGGCGGAGGAGCAGTTCTTC. Protein sequence: CSARTSGGAEEQFF.